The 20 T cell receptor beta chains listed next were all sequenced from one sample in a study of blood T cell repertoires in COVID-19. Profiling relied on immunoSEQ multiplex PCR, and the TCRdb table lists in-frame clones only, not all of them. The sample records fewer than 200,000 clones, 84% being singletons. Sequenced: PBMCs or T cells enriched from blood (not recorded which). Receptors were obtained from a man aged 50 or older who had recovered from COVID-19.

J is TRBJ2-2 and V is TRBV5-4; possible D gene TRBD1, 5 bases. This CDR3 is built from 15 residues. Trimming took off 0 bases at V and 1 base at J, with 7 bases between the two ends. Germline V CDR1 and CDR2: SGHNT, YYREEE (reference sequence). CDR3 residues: CASSLATGNTGELFF. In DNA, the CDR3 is TGTGCCAGCAGCTTGGCCACAGGGAACACCGGGGAGCTGTTTTTT. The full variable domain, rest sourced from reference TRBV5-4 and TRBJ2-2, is ETGVTQSPTHLIKTRGQQVTLRCSSQSGHNTVSWYQQALGQGPQFIFQYYREEENGRGNFPPRFSGLQFPNYSSELNVNALELDDSALYLCASSLATGNTGELFFGEGSRLTVL.

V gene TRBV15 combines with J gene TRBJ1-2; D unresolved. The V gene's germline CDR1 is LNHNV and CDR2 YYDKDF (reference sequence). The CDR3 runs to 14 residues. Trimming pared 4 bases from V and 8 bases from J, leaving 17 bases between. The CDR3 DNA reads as TGTGCCACCAGCAACAACCGACCGGGTGGGGGCTACACCTTC. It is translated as CATSNNRPGGGYTF.

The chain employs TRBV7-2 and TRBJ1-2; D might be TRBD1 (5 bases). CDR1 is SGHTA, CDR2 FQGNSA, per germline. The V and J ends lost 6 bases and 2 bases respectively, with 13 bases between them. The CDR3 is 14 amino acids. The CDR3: CASSYPNRNYGYTF. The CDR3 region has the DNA TGTGCCAGCAGTTACCCAAACAGGAACTATGGCTACACCTTC.

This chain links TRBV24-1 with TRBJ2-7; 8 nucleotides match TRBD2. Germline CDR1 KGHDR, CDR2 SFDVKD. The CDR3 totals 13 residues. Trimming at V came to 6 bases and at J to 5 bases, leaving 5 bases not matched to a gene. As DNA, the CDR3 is TGTGCCACCAGTCACGCGGGGGGCGACGAGCAGTACTTC. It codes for CATSHAGGDEQYF.

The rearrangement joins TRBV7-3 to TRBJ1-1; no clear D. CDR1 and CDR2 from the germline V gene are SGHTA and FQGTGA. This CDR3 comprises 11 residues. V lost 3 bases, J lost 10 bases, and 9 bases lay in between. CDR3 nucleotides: TGTGCCAGCAGCTTCGAGGCTGTAGCTTTCTTT. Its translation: CASSFEAVAFF.

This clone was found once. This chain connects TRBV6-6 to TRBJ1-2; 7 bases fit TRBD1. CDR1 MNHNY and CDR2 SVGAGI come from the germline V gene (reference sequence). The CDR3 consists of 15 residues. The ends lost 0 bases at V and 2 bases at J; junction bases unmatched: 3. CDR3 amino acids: CASSYSQGVNYGYTF. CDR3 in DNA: TGTGCCAGCAGTTACTCCCAGGGGGTGAACTATGGCTACACCTTC.

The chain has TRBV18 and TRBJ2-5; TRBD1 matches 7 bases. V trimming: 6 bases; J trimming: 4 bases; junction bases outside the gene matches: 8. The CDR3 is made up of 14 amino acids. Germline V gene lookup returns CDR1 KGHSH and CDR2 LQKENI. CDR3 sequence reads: CASSREAGGETQYF. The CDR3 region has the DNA TGTGCCAGCTCTCGAGAGGCAGGGGGAGAGACCCAGTACTTC.

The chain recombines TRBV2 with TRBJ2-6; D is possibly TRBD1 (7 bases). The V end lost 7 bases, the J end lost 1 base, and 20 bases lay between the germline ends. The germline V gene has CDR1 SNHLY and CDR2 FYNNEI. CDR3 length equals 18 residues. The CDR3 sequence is CASIRGGGARSGANVLTF. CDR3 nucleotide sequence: TGTGCCAGCATCCGAGGAGGGGGCGCCCGATCTGGGGCCAACGTCCTGACTTTC. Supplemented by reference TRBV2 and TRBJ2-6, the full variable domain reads EPEVTQTPSHQVTQMGQEVILRCVPISNHLYFYWYRQILGQKVEFLVSFYNNEISEKSEIFDDQFSVERPDGSNFTLKIRSTKLEDSAMYFCASIRGGGARSGANVLTFGAGSRLTVL.

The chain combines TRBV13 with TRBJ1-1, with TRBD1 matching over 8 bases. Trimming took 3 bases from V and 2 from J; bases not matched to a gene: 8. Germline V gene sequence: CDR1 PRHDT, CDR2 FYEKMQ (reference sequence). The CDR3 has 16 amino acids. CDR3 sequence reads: CASSFEGQGGNTEAFF. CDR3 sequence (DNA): TGTGCCAGCAGCTTCGAAGGACAGGGAGGTAACACTGAAGCTTTCTTT.

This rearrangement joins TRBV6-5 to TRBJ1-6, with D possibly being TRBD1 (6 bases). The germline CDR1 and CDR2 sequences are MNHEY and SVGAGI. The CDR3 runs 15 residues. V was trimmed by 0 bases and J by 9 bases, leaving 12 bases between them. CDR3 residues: CASSYSRGAGSPLHF. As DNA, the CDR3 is TGTGCCAGCAGTTACTCGCGGGGGGCGGGTTCACCCCTCCACTTT.

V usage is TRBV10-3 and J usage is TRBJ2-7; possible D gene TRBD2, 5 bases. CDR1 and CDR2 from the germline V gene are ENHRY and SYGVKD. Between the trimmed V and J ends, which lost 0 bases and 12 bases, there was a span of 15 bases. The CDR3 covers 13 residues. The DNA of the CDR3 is TGTGCCATCAGTGAGTCGACTCGGGAAGATCCGTACTTC. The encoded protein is CAISESTREDPYF.

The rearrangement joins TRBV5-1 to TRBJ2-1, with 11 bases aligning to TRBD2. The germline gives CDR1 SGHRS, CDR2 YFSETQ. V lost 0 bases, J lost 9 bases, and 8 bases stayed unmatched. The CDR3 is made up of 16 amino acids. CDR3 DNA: TGCGCCAGCAGCTTGGAACTAGCGGGGGCGGGCACTGAGCAGTTCTTC. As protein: CASSLELAGAGTEQFF.

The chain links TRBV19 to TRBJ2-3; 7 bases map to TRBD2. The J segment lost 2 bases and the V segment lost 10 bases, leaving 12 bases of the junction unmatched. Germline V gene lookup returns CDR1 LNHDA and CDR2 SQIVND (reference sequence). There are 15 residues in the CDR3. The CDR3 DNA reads TGTGCCACAGCCCTTGGCGGGGGACTCACAGATACGCAGTATTTT. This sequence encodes CATALGGGLTDTQYF.

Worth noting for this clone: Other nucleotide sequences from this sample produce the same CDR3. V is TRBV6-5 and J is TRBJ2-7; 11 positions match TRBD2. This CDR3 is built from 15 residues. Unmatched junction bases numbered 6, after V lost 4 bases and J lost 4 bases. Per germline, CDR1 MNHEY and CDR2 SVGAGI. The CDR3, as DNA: TGTGCCAGCAGTTCACCTACTAGCGGGGGTTACGAGCAGTACTTC. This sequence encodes CASSSPTSGGYEQYF.

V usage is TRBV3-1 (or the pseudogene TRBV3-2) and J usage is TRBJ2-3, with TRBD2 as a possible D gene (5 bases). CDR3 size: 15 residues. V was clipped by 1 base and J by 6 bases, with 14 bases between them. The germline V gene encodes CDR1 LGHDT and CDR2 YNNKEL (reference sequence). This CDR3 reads CASSQGSAGADTQYF. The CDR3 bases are TGTGCCAGCAGCCAAGGGTCGGCGGGCGCGGATACGCAGTATTTT.

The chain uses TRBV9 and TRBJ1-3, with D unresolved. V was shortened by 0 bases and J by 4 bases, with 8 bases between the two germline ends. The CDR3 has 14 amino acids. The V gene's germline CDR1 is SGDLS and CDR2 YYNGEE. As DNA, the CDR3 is TGTGCCAGCAGCGTAGCCATTGAGGGAAACACCATATATTTT. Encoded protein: CASSVAIEGNTIYF.

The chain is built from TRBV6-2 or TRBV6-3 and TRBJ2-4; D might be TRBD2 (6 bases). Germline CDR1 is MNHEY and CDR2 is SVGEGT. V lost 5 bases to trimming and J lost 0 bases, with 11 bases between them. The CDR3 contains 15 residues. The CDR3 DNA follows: TGTGCCAGCAGTGGCCAGGAGGGAGCCAAAAACATTCAGTACTTC. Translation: CASSGQEGAKNIQYF.

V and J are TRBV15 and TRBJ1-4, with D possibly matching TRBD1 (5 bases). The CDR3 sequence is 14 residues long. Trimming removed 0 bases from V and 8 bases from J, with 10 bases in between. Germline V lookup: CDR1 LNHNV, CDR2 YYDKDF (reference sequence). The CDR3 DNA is TGTGCCACCAGCAGAGATGGCAGGGTGGAAAAACTGTTTTTT. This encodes CATSRDGRVEKLFF.

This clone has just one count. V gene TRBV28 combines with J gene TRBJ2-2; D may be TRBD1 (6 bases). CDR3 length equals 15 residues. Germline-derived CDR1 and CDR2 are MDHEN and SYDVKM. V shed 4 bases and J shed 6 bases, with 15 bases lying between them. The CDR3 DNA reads TGTGCCAGCAGTTCCCCCACCCAGGGGCCCGGGGAGCTGTTTTTT. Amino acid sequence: CASSSPTQGPGELFF.

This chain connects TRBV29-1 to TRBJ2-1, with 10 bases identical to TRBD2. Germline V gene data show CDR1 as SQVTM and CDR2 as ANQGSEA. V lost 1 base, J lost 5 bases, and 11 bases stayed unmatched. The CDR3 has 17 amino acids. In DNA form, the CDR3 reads TGCAGCGTTGAAGGCGACACTAGTAGCGGGGGGAACAATGAGCAGTTCTTC. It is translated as CSVEGDTSSGGNNEQFF.